This T cell receptor beta chain was recorded in a study of T cells in Graves' hyperthyroidism and ophthalmopathy. General study results and limits: Ophthalmopathy cases were set apart from stable hyperthyroidism by a 13 V-J model.

Graves' hyperthyroidism without ophthalmopathy progression within 18 months was termed stable. The PBMCs were taken from under 12 ml of fresh peripheral blood. Between the trimmed V and J ends, which lost 8 bases and 3 bases, there was a span of 17 bases. The CDR3 has 14 amino acids. Germline V gene sequence: CDR1 DFQATT, CDR2 SNEGSKA (reference sequence). Amplified TCR beta CDR3 regions derived from RNA transcripts. The TCR CDR3 was amplified in a first-round RT-PCR using the HTBI primer set. In TCRdb, the multiplex PCR reads were re-called with MiXCR into one record per CDR3 protein. The table shows roughly 350,000 distinct CDR3 sequences, with approximately 15% occurring only once. This clonotype was counted ten times or more. Its antigen is still unknown.

The chain carries TRBV20-1 and TRBJ2-1; D unresolved. This receptor was identified in a woman aged 25-40 years with Graves' hyperthyroidism. The sample consisted of blood. This CDR3 reads CSSFGGNFYNEQFF. CDR3 in DNA: TGCAGTTCCTTCGGCGGAAACTTCTACAATGAGCAGTTCTTC.